One sample yielded the 9 T cell receptor beta chains listed below, sequenced in a study of blood T cell repertoires in COVID-19. Repertoires were generated with immunoSEQ multiplex PCR, while TCRdb's copy carries only in-frame clones and drops some. The data hold more than 250,000 clones, with approximately 85% observed a single time. Material: PBMCs or T cells enriched from blood (not recorded which). All receptors derive from a man aged 30 to 45 who had recovered from COVID-19.

V gene TRBV7-2 combines with J gene TRBJ1-4; 8 bases match TRBD1. Germline V lookup: CDR1 SGHTA, CDR2 FQGNSA. CDR3 length: 17 amino acids. The V and J ends lost 5 bases and 6 bases, in that order; junction bases with no gene match: 14. The CDR3 sequence is CASSSQGAGWGDEKLFF. The CDR3 nucleotides are TGTGCCAGCAGCAGCCAGGGGGCTGGATGGGGGGATGAAAAACTGTTTTTT.

The chain links TRBV5-1 to TRBJ1-1, with 7 bases aligning to TRBD1. The CDR3 covers 14 residues. The ends lost 0 bases at V and 11 bases at J; junction bases unmatched: 10. Germline CDR1 is SGHRS and CDR2 is YFSETQ. The CDR3 DNA reads as TGCGCCAGCAGCTTGGGGGGACAGCCTGGGGAGGCTTTCTTT. It specifies CASSLGGQPGEAFF.

This clone was recorded once. The chain uses TRBV5-1 and TRBJ2-5; 11 nucleotides align to TRBD2. The CDR3 extends over 20 amino acids. The trim removed 3 bases at V and 5 bases at J, leaving 21 bases unmatched. Per the germline V gene, CDR1 is SGHRS and CDR2 is YFSETQ. The CDR3: CASSSRRGQTLAGGQETQYF. The CDR3 coding sequence is TGCGCCAGCAGCTCCCGGCGGGGACAGACTCTAGCGGGGGGTCAGGAGACCCAGTACTTC.

The genes are TRBV5-1 and TRBJ1-1, with TRBD1 matching 11 bases. The junction had 12 bases not matched to a gene; V was cut back by 4 bases and J by 4 bases. The CDR3 sequence is 17 residues long. Germline V gene data show CDR1 as SGHRS and CDR2 as YFSETQ. The CDR3, as DNA: TGCGCCAGCAGCCCCGGACAGGGGGCTGCCCAGGCCACTGAAGCTTTCTTT. Amino acids: CASSPGQGAAQATEAFF.

V gene TRBV5-1 combines with J gene TRBJ2-7; D perhaps matches TRBD2 (5 bases). Trimming cost V 2 bases and J 0 bases, with 12 bases left between them. The CDR3 runs to 15 residues. The germline CDR1 and CDR2 sequences are SGHRS and YFSETQ. The CDR3 here is CASSLRTGSSYEQYF. DNA of the CDR3: TGCGCCAGCAGCTTAAGGACGGGAAGCTCCTACGAGCAGTACTTC. The variable domain in full, with the rest retrieved from reference TRBV5-1 and TRBJ2-7, is KAGVTQTPRYLIKTRGQQVTLSCSPISGHRSVSWYQQTPGQGLQFLFEYFSETQRNKGNFPGRFSGRQFSNSRSEMNVSTLELGDSALYLCASSLRTGSSYEQYFGPGTRLTVT.

The chain has TRBV5-1 and TRBJ1-1, with 8 bases lining up with TRBD1. Germline V CDR1 and CDR2: SGHRS, YFSETQ. V lost 5 bases and J lost 0; bases outside the gene matches: 3. The CDR3 is 14 amino acids. In nucleotides, the CDR3 is TGCGCCAGCAGGTCGACAGGGGTGAACACTGAAGCTTTCTTT. Translating it yields CASRSTGVNTEAFF.

The chain is built from TRBV9 and TRBJ1-6, with 7 bases fitting TRBD1. V lost 2 bases, J lost 10 bases, and 3 bases stayed unmatched. This CDR3 has 13 amino acids. Germline loops: CDR1 SGDLS, CDR2 YYNGEE. The CDR3 coding sequence is TGTGCCAGCAGCGTCGTGGGACAGTCACCCCTCCACTTT. Its protein product is CASSVVGQSPLHF.

J is TRBJ1-1 and V is TRBV11-2; D perhaps matches TRBD1 (5 bases). V was cut by 5 bases and J by 12 bases, with 16 bases left in between. This CDR3 is built from 12 residues. The germline gives CDR1 SGHAT, CDR2 FQNNGV. The CDR3 is CASSPGGAVSFF. The CDR3 coding sequence is TGTGCCAGCAGCCCCGGTGGGGCTGTTTCTTTCTTT.

CDR3 in DNA: TGTGCCATCAGTGATTGGACAGGGGGTACCGGGGAGCTGTTTTTT. It yields the protein CAISDWTGGTGELFF. The chain is built from TRBV10-3 and TRBJ2-2; TRBD1 matches at 10 bases. This CDR3 has 15 amino acids. The V gene's germline CDR1 is ENHRY and CDR2 SYGVKD. V was pared by 3 bases and J by 5 bases, with 3 bases of the junction left unmatched.